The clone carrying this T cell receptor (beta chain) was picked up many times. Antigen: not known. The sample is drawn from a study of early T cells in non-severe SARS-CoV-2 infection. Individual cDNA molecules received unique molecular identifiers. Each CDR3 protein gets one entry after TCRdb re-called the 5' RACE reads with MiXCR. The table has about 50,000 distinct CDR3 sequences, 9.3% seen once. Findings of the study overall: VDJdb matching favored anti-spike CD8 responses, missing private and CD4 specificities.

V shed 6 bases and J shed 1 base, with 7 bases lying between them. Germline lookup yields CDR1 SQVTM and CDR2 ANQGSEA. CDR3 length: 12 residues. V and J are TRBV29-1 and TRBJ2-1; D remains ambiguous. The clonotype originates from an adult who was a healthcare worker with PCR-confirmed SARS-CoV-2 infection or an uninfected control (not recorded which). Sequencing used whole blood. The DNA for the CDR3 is TGCAGCGTGGGTTTTTCCTACAATGAGCAGTTCTTC. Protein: CSVGFSYNEQFF.